Reported below is one T cell receptor beta chain. What it binds is not known. At one boundary the junction diverges from the germline segment, which might be a read error. At the DNA level, this CDR3 is encoded by other sequences in the same sample as well. The sample belongs to a study of T cells in women clearing cervical HPV infection. General study points: Cases and controls were distinguished at AUC roughly 0.83 by richness and V genes.

Clones were read by immunoSEQ multiplex PCR, and TCRdb kept only the in-frame ones, dropping some. The sample is made up of roughly 12,000 clones, and the top ten hold approximately 10% of it. This receptor was taken from a woman aged 18 to 69 with a cervical HPV16 infection that either progressed to CIN3+ or cleared (not recorded which). The specimen was blood buffy coat.

The part of the CDR3 DNA that was read is TGTGCCAGCAGTGAACTTGGACAGGGTGGAAACACT. This codes for CASSELGQGGNT. The entire CDR3 is CASSELGQGGNTIYF. The chain couples TRBV2 to TRBJ1-3; TRBD1 matches 8 bases. The missing CDR3 end, 3 residues past where the read stops, is filled in from the germline J gene. This CDR3 spans 15 amino acids. Germline V gives CDR1 SNHLY, CDR2 FYNNEI.